The rows below give T cell receptor beta chains drawn from one sample of a study of T cell responses to AZD1222 COVID-19 vaccine. Data came from immunoSEQ multiplex PCR; TCRdb stores just in-frame clones and leaves some out. The data show about 200,000 clones, with roughly 94% seen just once and approximately 1.5% held by the top ten. Sample: peripheral blood, taken 28 days after the second dose of the MenACWY control vaccine. The receptor source for this set is an adult who received the MenACWY meningococcal vaccine as a control. The CDR3 runs from the conserved cysteine through the conserved F or W. The D gene is left open where the match is weak. Not all rows give a size; the values are once, few, many and, for expanded clones, a class.

. | TRBD2 | TRBJ2-7 | TRBV5-1 | 17 | CASSRALAGGQGYEQYF | TGCGCCAGCAGCCGGGCTTTAGCGGGAGGGCAAGGTTACGAGCAGTACTTC
once | TRBD1 | TRBJ1-2 | TRBV18 | 15 | CASSPLPDRGYGYTF | TGTGCCAGCTCACCACTCCCGGACAGGGGCTATGGCTACACCTTC
. | . | TRBJ2-5 | TRBV12-3/TRBV12-4 | 13 | CASRPTSGETQYF | TGTGCCAGCAGACCGACTAGTGGGGAGACCCAGTACTTC
. | . | TRBJ1-2 | TRBV7-2 | 15 | CASSPGDRLNYGYTF | TGTGCCAGCAGCCCGGGAGACAGGCTGAACTATGGCTACACCTTC
. | . | TRBJ1-2 | TRBV25-1 | 14 | CASSERGFGYGYTF | TGTGCCAGCAGTGAAAGGGGTTTCGGCTATGGCTACACCTTC
. | TRBD2 | TRBJ2-1 | TRBV6-5 | 15 | CASRLTGGPLNEQFF | TGTGCCAGCAGATTGACGGGGGGGCCCTTGAATGAGCAGTTCTTC
. | . | TRBJ1-3 | TRBV30 | 17 | CAWSVPWAGRSGNTIYF | TGTGCCTGGAGTGTACCCTGGGCGGGAAGGAGTGGAAACACCATATATTTT
. | . | TRBJ1-1 | TRBV3-1/TRBV3-2 | 15 | CASSQVTPPNTEAFF | TGTGCCAGCAGCCAAGTTACACCCCCCAACACTGAAGCTTTCTTT
. | . | TRBJ1-1 | TRBV14 | 15 | CASSPLGGSNTEAFF | TGTGCCAGCAGCCCGCTTGGGGGATCGAACACTGAAGCTTTCTTT
. | . | TRBJ1-5 | TRBV7-9 | 14 | CASSTGTYNQPQHF | TGTGCCAGCAGCACCGGGACGTACAATCAGCCCCAGCATTTT
. | . | TRBJ1-1 | TRBV4-3 | 12 | CASSQGNTEAFF | TGCGCCAGCAGCCAGGGAAACACTGAAGCTTTCTTT
. | . | TRBJ1-5 | TRBV6-6 | 13 | CASSYDGARPQHF | TGTGCCAGCAGTTACGATGGGGCTCGGCCCCAGCATTTT
. | . | TRBJ1-1 | TRBV18 | 14 | CASNTGTAGTEAFF | TGTGCCAGCAATACCGGGACGGCGGGCACTGAAGCTTTCTTT
. | TRBD2 | TRBJ2-7 | TRBV24-1 | 16 | CATSPGPSGGLYEQYF | TGTGCCACCAGTCCTGGGCCTAGCGGGGGACTTTACGAGCAGTACTTC
. | TRBD2 | TRBJ2-2 | TRBV4-1 | 17 | CASAKIGLAGATGELFF | TGCGCCAGTGCCAAGATCGGACTAGCGGGAGCCACCGGGGAGCTGTTTTTT
. | . | TRBJ2-7 | TRBV6-2/TRBV6-3 | 16 | CASSDLLRRQKYEQYF | TGTGCCAGCAGTGACCTACTAAGGCGCCAAAAGTACGAGCAGTACTTC
few | . | TRBJ1-6 | TRBV7-8 | 14 | CASSLGTTNSPLHF | TGTGCCAGCAGCTTAGGGACAACTAATTCACCCCTCCACTTT
once | . | TRBJ1-6 | TRBV15 | 17 | CATSRDSGASLNSPLHF | TGTGCCACCAGCAGAGATTCGGGAGCCAGCCTTAATTCACCCCTCCACTTT
. | . | TRBJ2-7 | TRBV4-3 | 16 | CASSQAPQGRLYEQYF | TGCGCCAGCAGCCAAGCCCCCCAGGGGCGGCTCTACGAGCAGTACTTC
. | . | TRBJ1-5 | TRBV24-1 | 12 | CATSEKNQPQHF | TGTGCCACCAGTGAGAAAAATCAGCCCCAGCATTTT
. | . | TRBJ2-1 | TRBV2 | 11 | CATTLRREQFF | TGTGCCACCACCCTTAGACGTGAGCAGTTCTTC
. | . | TRBJ2-7 | TRBV7-8 | 13 | CASSLGYSYEQYF | TGTGCCAGCAGCTTAGGGTACTCCTACGAGCAGTACTTC
once | . | TRBJ2-3 | TRBV21-1 | 16 | CASSNKTGDPTDTQYF | TGTGCCAGCAGTAATAAAACAGGGGACCCCACAGATACGCAGTATTTT
. | . | TRBJ2-1 | TRBV30 | 12 | CAWSVPEAEQFF | TGTGCCTGGAGTGTACCAGAGGCTGAGCAGTTCTTC
. | TRBD1 | TRBJ2-3 | TRBV5-4 | 20 | CASSLEEAHADRGREDTQYF | TGTGCCAGCAGCTTGGAGGAAGCGCACGCGGACAGGGGGCGGGAAGATACGCAGTATTTT
once | TRBD2 | TRBJ2-3 | TRBV15 | 16 | CATSRDRAPGGNTQYF | TGTGCCACCAGCAGAGATAGGGCCCCGGGGGGGAATACGCAGTATTTT
. | . | TRBJ1-1 | TRBV7-8 | 15 | CASSLDLNRNTEAFF | TGTGCCAGCAGCTTAGATCTTAACCGGAACACTGAAGCTTTCTTT
. | . | TRBJ2-4 | TRBV7-9 | 16 | CASSPLGTPDKNIQYF | TGTGCCAGCAGCCCACTAGGGACACCCGACAAAAACATTCAGTACTTC
. | . | TRBJ1-2 | TRBV7-2 | 13 | CASSSLGLDGYTF | TGTGCCAGCAGCTCCCTAGGGCTCGATGGCTACACCTTC
. | TRBD1 | TRBJ1-1 | TRBV9 | 14 | CASSVEGAGTEAFF | TGTGCCAGCAGCGTAGAGGGGGCGGGTACTGAAGCTTTCTTT
. | . | TRBJ1-5 | TRBV5-5 | 15 | CASSLAPAGNQPQHF | TGTGCCAGCAGCTTGGCGCCAGCCGGTAATCAGCCCCAGCATTTT
. | . | TRBJ1-4 | TRBV7-9 | 16 | CASSKTGRMTNEKLFF | TGTGCCAGCAGCAAAACAGGGAGGATGACTAATGAAAAACTGTTTTTT
. | . | TRBJ1-2 | TRBV9 | 13 | CASSVGPGDGYTF | TGTGCCAGCAGCGTAGGCCCAGGGGATGGCTACACCTTC
. | . | TRBJ1-6 | TRBV6-6 | 15 | CASSYSHPYNSPLHF | TGTGCCAGCAGTTACTCGCACCCATATAATTCACCCCTCCACTTT
. | . | TRBJ1-1 | TRBV7-2 | 15 | CASSLELASPYRAFF | TGTGCCAGCAGCTTAGAGCTTGCGTCTCCGTACCGTGCTTTCTTT
. | . | TRBJ1-5 | TRBV19 | 16 | CASSITGTNSNQPQHF | TGTGCCAGTAGTATCACCGGGACAAATAGCAATCAGCCCCAGCATTTT
. | . | TRBJ1-5 | TRBV11-2 | 13 | CASSLQGRQPQHF | TGTGCCAGCAGCTTACAGGGTCGGCAGCCCCAGCATTTT
. | . | TRBJ1-5 | TRBV10-3 | 14 | CAISGPNSNQPQHF | TGTGCCATCAGTGGACCAAATAGCAATCAGCCCCAGCATTTT
. | . | TRBJ1-1 | TRBV9 | 14 | CASSAQGMDTEAFF | TGTGCCAGCAGCGCACAGGGTATGGACACTGAAGCTTTCTTT
. | . | TRBJ2-7 | TRBV7-9 | 13 | CASSLSIGGEQYF | TGTGCCAGCAGCTTATCCATAGGGGGCGAGCAGTACTTC
. | . | TRBJ1-6 | TRBV7-9 | 18 | CASSLGPGEDPKNSPLHF | TGTGCCAGCAGCTTAGGACCTGGGGAGGACCCAAAAAATTCACCCCTCCACTTT
once | . | TRBJ1-6 | TRBV10-3 | 14 | CAITPGDINSPLHF | TGTGCCATCACGCCAGGGGACATAAATTCACCCCTCCACTTT
. | . | TRBJ2-1 | TRBV7-2 | 15 | CASSGLPSSYNEQFF | TGTGCCAGCAGCGGCTTGCCTAGCTCTTACAATGAGCAGTTCTTC
. | TRBD2 | TRBJ2-1 | TRBV19 | 16 | CASSPPPPSGSDEQFF | TGTGCCAGTAGTCCCCCCCCTCCTAGCGGGAGTGATGAGCAGTTCTTC
. | . | TRBJ1-2 | TRBV6-2/TRBV6-3 | 15 | CASSDDTGWKYGYTF | TGTGCCAGCAGCGACGACACGGGGTGGAAGTATGGCTACACCTTC
. | . | TRBJ1-1 | TRBV2 | 11 | CASSEGGEAFF | TGTGCCAGCAGTGAGGGGGGAGAAGCTTTCTTT
. | . | TRBJ1-2 | TRBV19 | 13 | CASSIDENYGYTF | TGTGCCAGTAGTATAGATGAGAACTATGGCTACACCTTC
. | . | TRBJ1-1 | TRBV12-3/TRBV12-4 | 13 | CASSLKRATEAFF | TGTGCCAGCAGTTTAAAGCGGGCCACTGAAGCTTTCTTT
. | TRBD1 | TRBJ1-3 | TRBV5-1 | 16 | CASSLADRGTGNTIYF | TGCGCCAGCAGCTTGGCGGACAGGGGGACTGGAAACACCATATATTTT
. | . | TRBJ1-6 | TRBV11-2 | 15 | CASSLLQGSSSPLHF | TGTGCCAGCAGCTTACTTCAGGGTTCGAGTTCACCCCTCCACTTT
. | . | TRBJ2-3 | TRBV6-5 | 15 | CASTGAVSYTDTQYF | TGTGCCAGCACAGGGGCAGTCTCGTACACAGATACGCAGTATTTT
. | . | TRBJ2-5 | TRBV12-1 | 15 | CASSFGQGKGETQYF | TGTGCCAGCAGCTTCGGACAGGGAAAGGGGGAGACCCAGTACTTC
. | . | TRBJ1-4 | TRBV27 | 14 | CASSFGIPNEKLFF | TGTGCCAGCAGTTTCGGGATTCCTAATGAAAAACTGTTTTTT
. | . | TRBJ2-7 | TRBV5-6 | 16 | CASSLSGAKNTYEQYF | TGTGCCAGCAGCTTGTCAGGGGCGAAAAATACCTACGAGCAGTACTTC
. | TRBD2 | TRBJ2-1 | TRBV19 | 15 | CASSIGTSGRYEQFF | TGTGCCAGTAGTATAGGCACTAGCGGGAGGTATGAGCAGTTCTTC
. | . | TRBJ1-6 | TRBV21-1 | 16 | CASSKEQPLYNSPLHF | TGTGCCAGCAGCAAAGAACAGCCCCTGTATAATTCACCCCTCCACTTT
. | . | TRBJ2-3 | TRBV9 | 16 | CASSVVGRASTDTRYF | TGTGCCAGCAGCGTAGTGGGACGAGCTAGCACAGATACGCGGTATTTT
. | . | TRBJ2-7 | TRBV5-1 | 12 | CASSPGPTEQYF | TGCGCCAGCAGCCCGGGTCCCACCGAGCAGTACTTC